This T cell receptor (beta chain) was recovered during a study of blood T cell repertoires in COVID-19. Study-level background: Samples came from the United States, Italy and Spain, spanning acute and convalescent COVID-19. Sources were T cells, B-cell-depleted T cells, or PBMCs; the material itself was cDNA or gDNA.

Participant reports of clinical history set cohort assignment. Clones were sequenced by immunoSEQ multiplex PCR, and TCRdb holds only the in-frame ones, with some missing. Found here are 150,000 to 200,000 clones, more than 70% of them singletons; the top ten hold 6.2%. The receptor's source is a man aged 35 to 55 who had recovered from COVID-19. The sequenced sample consisted of PBMCs or T cells enriched from blood (not recorded which).

DNA of the CDR3: TGTGCCAGCAGCTTAAAGAGGGCAGAAGAGACCCAGTACTTC. Translated, it gives CASSLKRAEETQYF. This sequence joins TRBV7-8 and TRBJ2-5, with D possibly matching TRBD2 (5 bases). Germline lookup yields CDR1 SGHVS and CDR2 FQNEAQ. V was trimmed by 2 bases and J by 3 bases, leaving 10 bases between them. The CDR3 is 14 residues long. Filled out from reference TRBV7-8 and TRBJ2-5, the complete variable domain reads GAGVSQSPRYKVAKRGQDVALRCDPISGHVSLFWYQQALGQGPEFLTYFQNEAQLDKSGLPSDRFFAERPEGSVSTLKIQRTQQEDSAVYLCASSLKRAEETQYFGPGTRLLVL.